This T cell receptor beta chain was captured by sequencing in a study of T cells in Graves' hyperthyroidism and ophthalmopathy (dated by TCRdb to the late 2010s). About the investigation overall: Peripheral blood samples were taken at the time of initial diagnosis, prior to any treatment. Prospective prediction of ophthalmopathy was tested in an independent validation cohort of 18 to 20 hyperthyroidism patients and 15 to 17 patients who later progressed to ophthalmopathy. After sampling, hyperthyroidism patients received methimazole starting at 30 mg daily, and ophthalmopathy patients received high-dose intravenous methylprednisolone. TCR V-J signatures able to tell the groups apart were searched for in a discovery cohort of around 95 patients, of whom approximately 40 had Graves' ophthalmopathy and about 55 had stable Graves' hyperthyroidism. The paper describes TCR Vbeta CDR3 sequencing of fewer than 150 peripheral blood samples, made up of under 50 ophthalmopathy patients, over 70 hyperthyroidism patients and 17 progressor patients. The study also compared thyroid tissue and blood T-cell repertoires from about six Graves' hyperthyroidism patients. The approximately 100 discovery patients were randomly divided into training and test sets at a 7:3 ratio.

In the ophthalmopathy patients, disease was moderately to severely active, with a Clinical Activity Score of 3 or more, a NOSPECS grade of 4 or more, and a duration of less than 3 months. Any patient with an uncontrolled infection, another autoimmune disease, pregnancy or lactation was excluded. Diagnoses relied on clinical symptoms, serum thyroxine and TRAb, thyroid ultrasound and orbital computed tomography. PBMCs were isolated from 7.5 to 10 ml of fresh peripheral blood by Ficoll-Paque density gradient centrifugation. Total RNA was extracted using Trizol reagent, and RNA quality was assessed on an Agilent 2100 Bioanalyzer. Amplification of TCR beta CDR3 regions was carried out from RNA transcripts. For the first round of RT-PCR on the TCR CDR3, the HTBI primer set was used together with the Qiagen OneStep RT-PCR kit. Libraries were constructed in a second round of multiplex PCR, after which size selection and purification were performed. Paired-end sequencing of the libraries was performed with 100 bp reads on an Illumina HiSeq2000. In the original analysis: Raw data were processed with SOAPnuke, discarding reads with adapters, uncalled bases, mean Phred below 15, or no exact constant-primer or identifier match. COPE v1.2.5 was used to merge high-quality paired reads, and clonotypes were defined as unique nucleotide sequences. MiTCR v1.1 was used to align clonotypes to the IMGT TRBV, TRBD and TRBJ reference segments. The analysis included only V-J combinations with a frequency above 0.0001, which together covered approximately 99% of the repertoires. A TCS score was defined as the ratio between F50 (clonal expansion) and ExV (chaos), using BLOSUM62-based TCRdist between CDR3 peptides within each V-J. Welch's t-statistics and random forest reduced roughly 500 V-J features to 13, which were used in a naive Bayes classifier (R e1071). TCRdb itself trimmed the public reads at Q25 with fastp, ran MiXCR and retained productive beta chains. CDR3 protein sequences are deduplicated, and each keeps its most common genes and DNA. The V and J calls here are based on TCRdb, not the publication. Across this sample there are hundreds of thousands of distinct CDR3 sequences, with about 14% seen only once. About 13% of the sample lies in the top ten.

Findings and caveats that apply to the study as a whole: Sample size was not statistically predetermined, and blinding of investigators to group allocation was not performed. In validation, the model predicted progression to ophthalmopathy a median of around six months before onset, with about 67% sensitivity and about 72% specificity. Most expanded thyroid clonotypes (frequency above 0.001) were also detected in blood, suggesting blood repertoires may reflect thyroid immune responses. A model built on a 13 V-J signature distinguished ophthalmopathy from stable hyperthyroidism, reaching about 88% sensitivity and about 81% specificity in cross-validation and 80%/75% in testing.

The CDR3 starts with the cysteine, ends with the phenylalanine, and has 13 residues. Here the CDR3 DNA is all that survives: 39 bases in frame from base 1. Here V drops 6 bases and J drops 5 bases, and the junction holds 6 bases not matched to any gene. The germline V gene supplies CDR1 MNHEY and CDR2 SVGAGI. About this clonotype: What antigen it recognizes has not been identified. No much larger clone exists at a distance of one base, and base qualities are not known.

This receptor was identified in a man between 18 and 29 years old with Graves' ophthalmopathy. The specimen sequenced was blood. The rearrangement combines TRBV6-5 with TRBJ1-1; 7 central nucleotides agree with TRBD1. The CDR3 reads CASRKQGRTEAFF. The DNA reads TGTGCCAGCAGAAAACAGGGGAGGACTGAAGCTTTCTTT.